This T cell receptor beta chain was observed in a study of Graves' ophthalmopathy and Graves' hyperthyroidism. TCR beta CDR3 amplification used RNA transcripts. An initial RT-PCR round employing HTBI primers preceded a second-round multiplex PCR. Via MiXCR, TCRdb re-called the multiplex PCR reads, giving one row per CDR3 protein. Of roughly 610,000 distinct CDR3 sequences detected, 20% to 25% appear once; the ten largest clones hold around 6.5%. This clonotype was observed many times. What supplied the PBMCs was approximately 10 ml of fresh peripheral blood. There are 15 residues in the CDR3. Trimming took off 6 bases at V and 5 bases at J, with 17 bases between the two ends. Germline CDR1 reads SGHVS; CDR2 reads FQNEAQ.

The chain carries TRBV7-8 and TRBJ1-5; tentative D call: TRBD1 (5 bases). The material sequenced was peripheral blood. The TCR was taken from a woman younger than 35 with stable Graves' hyperthyroidism. Some clones in this sample may be carry-over from other donors' samples. In DNA, the CDR3 is TGTGCCAGCAGTCCAGCCCGGACAAATGATCAGCCCCAGCATTTT. Translating gives CASSPARTNDQPQHF.